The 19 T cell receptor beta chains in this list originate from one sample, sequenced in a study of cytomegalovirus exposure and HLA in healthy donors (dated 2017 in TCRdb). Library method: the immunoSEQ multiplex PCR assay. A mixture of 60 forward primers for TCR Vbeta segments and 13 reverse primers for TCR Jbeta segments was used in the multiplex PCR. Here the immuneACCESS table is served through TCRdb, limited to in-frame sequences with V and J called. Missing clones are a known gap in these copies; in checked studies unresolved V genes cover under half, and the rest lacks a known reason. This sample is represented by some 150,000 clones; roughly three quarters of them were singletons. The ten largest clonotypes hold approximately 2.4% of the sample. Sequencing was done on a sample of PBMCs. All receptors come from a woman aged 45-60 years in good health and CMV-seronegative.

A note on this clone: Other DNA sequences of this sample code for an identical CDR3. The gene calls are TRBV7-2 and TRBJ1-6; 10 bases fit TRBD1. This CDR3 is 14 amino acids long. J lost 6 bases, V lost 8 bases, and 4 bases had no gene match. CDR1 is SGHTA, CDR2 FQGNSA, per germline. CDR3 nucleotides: TGTGCCAGCGCCCGGGACAGGGGTAATTCACCCCTCCACTTT. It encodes CASARDRGNSPLHF.

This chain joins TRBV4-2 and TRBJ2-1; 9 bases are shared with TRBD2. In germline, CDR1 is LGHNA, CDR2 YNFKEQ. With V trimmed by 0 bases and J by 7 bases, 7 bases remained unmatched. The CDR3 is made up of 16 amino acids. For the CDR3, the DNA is TGTGCCAGCAGCCAAGAAGCGGGAGGTTCTAGGAATGAGCAGTTCTTC. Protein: CASSQEAGGSRNEQFF.

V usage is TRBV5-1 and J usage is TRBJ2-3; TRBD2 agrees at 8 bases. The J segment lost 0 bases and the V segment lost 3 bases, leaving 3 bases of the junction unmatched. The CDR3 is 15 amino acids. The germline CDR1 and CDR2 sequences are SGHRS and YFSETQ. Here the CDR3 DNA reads TGCGCCAGCAGCTGGAGCGGGAGTAGCACAGATACGCAGTATTTT. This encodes CASSWSGSSTDTQYF. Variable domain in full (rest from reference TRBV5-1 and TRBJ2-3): KAGVTQTPRYLIKTRGQQVTLSCSPISGHRSVSWYQQTPGQGLQFLFEYFSETQRNKGNFPGRFSGRQFSNSRSEMNVSTLELGDSALYLCASSWSGSSTDTQYFGPGTRLTVL.

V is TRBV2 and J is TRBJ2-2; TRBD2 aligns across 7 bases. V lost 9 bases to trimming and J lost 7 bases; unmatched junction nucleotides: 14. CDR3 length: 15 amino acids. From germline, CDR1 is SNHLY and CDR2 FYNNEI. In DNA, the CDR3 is TGTGCCAGAGGGCCGAAGGGAGGGGCGAGCGGGGAGCTGTTTTTT. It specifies CARGPKGGASGELFF.

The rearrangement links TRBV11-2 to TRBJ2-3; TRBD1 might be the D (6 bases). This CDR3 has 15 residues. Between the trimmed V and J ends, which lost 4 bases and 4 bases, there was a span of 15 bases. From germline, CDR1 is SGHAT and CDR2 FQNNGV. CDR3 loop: CASSYPQGSSDTQYF. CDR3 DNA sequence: TGTGCCAGCAGCTACCCACAGGGCTCTTCAGATACGCAGTATTTT.

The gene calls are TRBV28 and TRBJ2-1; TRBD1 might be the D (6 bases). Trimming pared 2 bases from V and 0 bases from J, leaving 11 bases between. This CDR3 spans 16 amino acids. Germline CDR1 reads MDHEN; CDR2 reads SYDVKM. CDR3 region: CASSLAGTPSYNEQFF. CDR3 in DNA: TGTGCCAGCAGTTTAGCCGGGACACCCTCCTACAATGAGCAGTTCTTC.

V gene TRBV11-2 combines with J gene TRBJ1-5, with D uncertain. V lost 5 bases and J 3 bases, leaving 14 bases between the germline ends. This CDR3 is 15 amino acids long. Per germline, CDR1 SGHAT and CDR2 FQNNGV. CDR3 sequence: CASSLGRDTNQPQHF. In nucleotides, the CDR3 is TGTGCCAGCAGCCTTGGGAGGGATACCAATCAGCCCCAGCATTTT. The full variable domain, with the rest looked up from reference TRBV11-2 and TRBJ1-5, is EAGVAQSPRYKIIEKRQSVAFWCNPISGHATLYWYQQILGQGPKLLIQFQNNGVVDDSQLPKDRFSAERLKGVDSTLKIQPAKLEDSAVYLCASSLGRDTNQPQHFGDGTRLSIL.

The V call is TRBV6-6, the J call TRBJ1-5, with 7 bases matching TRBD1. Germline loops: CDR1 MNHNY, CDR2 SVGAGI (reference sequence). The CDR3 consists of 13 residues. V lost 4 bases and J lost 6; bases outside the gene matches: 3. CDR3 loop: CASSSTGSQPQHF. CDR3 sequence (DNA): TGTGCCAGCAGTTCGACAGGGAGTCAGCCCCAGCATTTT.

Here the CDR3 reads CASSQEGRDTGELFF. The CDR3 DNA is TGCGCCAGCAGCCAAGAGGGCAGGGACACCGGGGAGCTGTTTTTT. This sequence joins TRBV4-3 and TRBJ2-2; perhaps TRBD1 as D (5 bases). The germline V gene encodes CDR1 LGHNA and CDR2 YSLEER. The CDR3 spans 15 residues. Trimming removed 0 bases from V and 3 bases from J, with 8 bases in between.

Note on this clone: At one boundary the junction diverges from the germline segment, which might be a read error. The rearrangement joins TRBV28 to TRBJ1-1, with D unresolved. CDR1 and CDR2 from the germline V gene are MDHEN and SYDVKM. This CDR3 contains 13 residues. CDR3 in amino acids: CASSWRYLPEAFF. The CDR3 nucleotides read TGTGCCAGTAGTTGGAGGTATTTACCTGAAGCTTTCTTT.

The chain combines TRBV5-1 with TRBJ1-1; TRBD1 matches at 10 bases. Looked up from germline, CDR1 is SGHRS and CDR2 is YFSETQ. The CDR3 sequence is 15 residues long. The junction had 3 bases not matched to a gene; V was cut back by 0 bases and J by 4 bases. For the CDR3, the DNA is TGCGCCAGCAGCTTGGCGGGACAGGGGAGCACTGAAGCTTTCTTT. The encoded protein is CASSLAGQGSTEAFF. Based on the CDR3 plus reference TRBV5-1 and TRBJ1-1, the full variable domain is KAGVTQTPRYLIKTRGQQVTLSCSPISGHRSVSWYQQTPGQGLQFLFEYFSETQRNKGNFPGRFSGRQFSNSRSEMNVSTLELGDSALYLCASSLAGQGSTEAFFGQGTRLTVV.

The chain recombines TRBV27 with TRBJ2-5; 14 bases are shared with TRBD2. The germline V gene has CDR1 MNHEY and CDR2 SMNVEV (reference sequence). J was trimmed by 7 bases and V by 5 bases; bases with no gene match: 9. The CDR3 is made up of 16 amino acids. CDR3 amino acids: CASSTLTSGGAGTQYF. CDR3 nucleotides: TGTGCCAGCAGTACCCTGACTAGCGGGGGGGCAGGGACCCAGTACTTC.

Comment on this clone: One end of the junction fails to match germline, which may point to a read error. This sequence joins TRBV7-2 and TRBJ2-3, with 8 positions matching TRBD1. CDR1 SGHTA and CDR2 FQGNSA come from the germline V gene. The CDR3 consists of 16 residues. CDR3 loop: CASSQSGQGGVDTQYF. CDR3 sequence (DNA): TGCGCCAGCAGCCAGTCAGGACAGGGTGGGGTAGATACGCAGTATTTT.

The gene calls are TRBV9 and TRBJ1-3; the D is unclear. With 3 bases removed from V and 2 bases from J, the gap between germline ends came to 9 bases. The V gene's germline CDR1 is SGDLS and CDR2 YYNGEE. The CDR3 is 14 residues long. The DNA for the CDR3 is TGTGCCAGCAGCGCTACAGTGGCTGGAAACACCATATATTTT. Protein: CASSATVAGNTIYF.

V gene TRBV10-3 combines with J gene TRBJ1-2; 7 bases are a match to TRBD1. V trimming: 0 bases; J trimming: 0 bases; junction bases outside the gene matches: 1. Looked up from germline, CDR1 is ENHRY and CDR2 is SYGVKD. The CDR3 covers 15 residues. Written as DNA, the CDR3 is TGTGCCATCAGTGAGTCCGGGACAGCTAACTATGGCTACACCTTC. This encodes CAISESGTANYGYTF.

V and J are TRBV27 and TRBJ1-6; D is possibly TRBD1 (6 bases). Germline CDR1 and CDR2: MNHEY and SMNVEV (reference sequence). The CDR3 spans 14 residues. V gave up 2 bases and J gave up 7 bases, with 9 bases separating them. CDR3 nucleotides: TGTGCCAGCAGTTTAAGGACAGTAAATTCACCCCTCCACTTT. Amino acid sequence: CASSLRTVNSPLHF.

The CDR3 here is CSVATGGGSGNTIYF. The CDR3 bases are TGCAGCGTTGCCACAGGGGGCGGCTCTGGAAACACCATATATTTT. The chain couples TRBV29-1 to TRBJ1-3, with 9 bases lining up with TRBD1. CDR1 and CDR2 (germline): SQVTM, ANQGSEA. With 4 bases clipped from V and 0 bases from J, the junction kept 4 bases outside the gene matches. CDR3 length: 15 residues. Using reference TRBV29-1 and TRBJ1-3 for the parts outside the CDR3, the full variable domain is SAVISQKPSRDICQRGTSLTIQCQVDSQVTMMFWYRQQPGQSLTLIATANQGSEATYESGFVIDKFPISRPNLTFSTLTVSNMSPEDSSIYLCSVATGGGSGNTIYFGEGSWLTVV.

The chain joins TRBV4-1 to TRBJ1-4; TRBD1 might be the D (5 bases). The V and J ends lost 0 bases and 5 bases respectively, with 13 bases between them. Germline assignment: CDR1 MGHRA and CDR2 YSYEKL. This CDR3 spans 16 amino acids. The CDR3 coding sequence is TGCGCCAGCAGCCAAGATGGGGGGTTACTAAATGAAAAACTGTTTTTT. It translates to CASSQDGGLLNEKLFF.

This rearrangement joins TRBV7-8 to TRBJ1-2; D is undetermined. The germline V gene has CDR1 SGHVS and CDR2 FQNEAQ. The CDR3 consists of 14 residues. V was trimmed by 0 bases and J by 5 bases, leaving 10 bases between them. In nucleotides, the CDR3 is TGTGCCAGCAGCTTAGCGGGAGCCCTTTATGGCTACACCTTC. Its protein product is CASSLAGALYGYTF.